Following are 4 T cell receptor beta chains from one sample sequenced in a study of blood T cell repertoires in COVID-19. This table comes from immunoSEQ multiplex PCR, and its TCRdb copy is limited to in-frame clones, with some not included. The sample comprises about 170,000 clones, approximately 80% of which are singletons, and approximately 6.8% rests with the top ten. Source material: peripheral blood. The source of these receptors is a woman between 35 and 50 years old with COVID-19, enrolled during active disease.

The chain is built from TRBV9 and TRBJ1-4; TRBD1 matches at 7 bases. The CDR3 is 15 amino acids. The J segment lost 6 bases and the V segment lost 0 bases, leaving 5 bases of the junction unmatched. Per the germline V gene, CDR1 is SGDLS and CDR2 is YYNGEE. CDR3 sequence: CASSVESTGDEKLFF. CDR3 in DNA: TGTGCCAGCAGCGTAGAAAGTACAGGGGATGAAAAACTGTTTTTT.

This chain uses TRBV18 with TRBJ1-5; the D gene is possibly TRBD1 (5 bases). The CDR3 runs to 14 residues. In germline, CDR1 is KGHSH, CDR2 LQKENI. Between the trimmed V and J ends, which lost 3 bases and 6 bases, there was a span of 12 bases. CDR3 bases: TGTGCCAGCTCACCCTCCAGGGAGGGTCAGCCCCAGCATTTT. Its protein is CASSPSREGQPQHF.

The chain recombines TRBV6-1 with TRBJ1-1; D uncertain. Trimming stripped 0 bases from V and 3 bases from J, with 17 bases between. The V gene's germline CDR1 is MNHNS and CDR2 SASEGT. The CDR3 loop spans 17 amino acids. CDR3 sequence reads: CASSEARVRAGDTEAFF. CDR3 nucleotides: TGTGCCAGCAGTGAAGCGCGGGTGAGGGCGGGAGACACTGAAGCTTTCTTT.

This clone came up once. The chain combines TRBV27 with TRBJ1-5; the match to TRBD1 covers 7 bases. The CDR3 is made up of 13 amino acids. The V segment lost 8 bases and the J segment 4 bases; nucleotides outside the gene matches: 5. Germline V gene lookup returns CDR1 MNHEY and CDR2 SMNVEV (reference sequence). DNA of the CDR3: TGTGCCAGCTCGACAGGGATGAATCAGCCCCAGCATTTT. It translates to CASSTGMNQPQHF.